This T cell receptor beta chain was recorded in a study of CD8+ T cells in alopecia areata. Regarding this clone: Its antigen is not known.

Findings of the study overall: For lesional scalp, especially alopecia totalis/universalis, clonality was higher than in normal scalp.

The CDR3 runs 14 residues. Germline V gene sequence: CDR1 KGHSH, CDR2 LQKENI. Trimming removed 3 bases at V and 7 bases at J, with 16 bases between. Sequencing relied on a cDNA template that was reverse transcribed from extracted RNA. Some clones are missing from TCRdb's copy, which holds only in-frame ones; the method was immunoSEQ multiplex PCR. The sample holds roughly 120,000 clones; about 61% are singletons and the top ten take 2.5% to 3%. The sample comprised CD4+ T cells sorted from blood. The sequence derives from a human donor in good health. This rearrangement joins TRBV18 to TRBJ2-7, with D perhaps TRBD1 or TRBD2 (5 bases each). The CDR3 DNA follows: TGTGCCAGCTCACCGCCCGGGACCCCAAGGGAGCAGTACTTC. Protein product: CASSPPGTPREQYF.